These 12 T cell receptor beta chains came from one sample sequenced in a study of shared clonotypes between healthy human individuals. Some clones are missing from TCRdb's copy, which holds only in-frame ones; the method was immunoSEQ multiplex PCR. The sample gives roughly 1,000,000 clones, around 82% of which show up once; roughly 0.55% is in the top ten. The sequenced sample consisted of memory CD4+ T cells from PBMCs. The subset: CD45RA-negative fraction. These receptors originate from a man aged 18 to 29 in good health. Some clones in this sample may be carry-over from other donors' samples.

The chain joins TRBV2 to TRBJ2-1; no firm D call. V gave up 4 bases and J gave up 0 bases, with 7 bases separating them. The germline V gene has CDR1 SNHLY and CDR2 FYNNEI. This CDR3 spans 14 amino acids. This CDR3 reads CASSGSSSYNEQFF. The CDR3 nucleotides read TGTGCCAGCAGTGGGAGTAGCTCCTACAATGAGCAGTTCTTC.

The V and J genes are TRBV18 and TRBJ1-2; 9 nucleotides match TRBD1. The germline V gene encodes CDR1 KGHSH and CDR2 LQKENI. J gave up 3 bases and V 3 bases, and 5 bases lay outside the gene matches. CDR3 length: 15 residues. The CDR3 nucleotides read TGTGCCAGCTCACCGACAGGGGGTGCCGACTATGGCTACACCTTC. Encoded protein: CASSPTGGADYGYTF.

This sequence joins TRBV5-1 and TRBJ2-7; 7 nucleotides agree with TRBD1. CDR1 and CDR2 from the germline V gene are SGHRS and YFSETQ. The CDR3 sequence is 16 residues long. J gave up 7 bases and V 5 bases, and 18 bases lay outside the gene matches. The CDR3: CASRFMAGTVPEEQYF. The CDR3 DNA follows: TGCGCCAGCAGGTTCATGGCCGGGACAGTCCCGGAGGAGCAGTACTTC.

On this clone itself: A much larger clone lies a single base off, so this may be a read error. V is TRBV30 and J is TRBJ1-6, with D perhaps TRBD1 (6 bases). Deletions cut 5 bases from V and 8 bases from J, with 13 bases between. CDR1 and CDR2 from the germline V gene are GTSNPN and SVGIG (reference sequence). The CDR3 is 13 residues long. CDR3 bases: TGTGCCTGGGATTGGGGGGCGGATTCACCCCTCCACTTT. This sequence encodes CAWDWGADSPLHF.

This clone occurred once. The rearrangement joins TRBV27 to TRBJ2-7; D is perhaps TRBD1 (6 bases). The V gene lost 6 bases and the J gene lost 6 bases, with 21 bases spanning the gap. CDR3 length: 15 residues. Per the germline V gene, CDR1 is MNHEY and CDR2 is SMNVEV (reference sequence). The DNA of the CDR3 is TGTGCCAGCAGGAGAAACAGGGTCTCTTTAGTCGAGCAGTACTTC. Amino acid sequence: CASRRNRVSLVEQYF.

This rearrangement joins TRBV7-9 to TRBJ2-5; 8 bases fit TRBD1. V was pared by 2 bases and J by 2 bases, with 7 bases of the junction left unmatched. The CDR3 sequence is 16 residues long. Germline CDR1 SEHNR, CDR2 FQNEAQ (reference sequence). The CDR3 protein is CASSLTDRGGQETQYF. The CDR3 DNA is TGTGCCAGCAGCTTAACCGACAGGGGTGGGCAAGAGACCCAGTACTTC.

This sequence joins TRBV5-1 and TRBJ2-5; D may match TRBD1 or TRBD2 (5 bases each). V was trimmed by 4 bases and J by 8 bases, leaving 18 bases between them. The CDR3 contains 14 residues. Germline CDR1 is SGHRS and CDR2 is YFSETQ. CDR3: CASSPPGPTATQYF. In DNA form, the CDR3 reads TGCGCCAGCAGCCCTCCGGGACCGACTGCTACCCAGTACTTC.

This clone showed up just a few times. The J gene is TRBJ2-3, the V gene TRBV15; the D is unclear. In germline, CDR1 is LNHNV, CDR2 YYDKDF (reference sequence). With 1 base removed from V and 0 bases from J, the gap between germline ends came to 2 bases. This CDR3 has 13 residues. CDR3 DNA sequence: TGTGCCACCAGCAGAGTTAGCACAGATACGCAGTATTTT. It translates to CATSRVSTDTQYF.

This clone was detected only a few times. The chain employs TRBV5-1 and TRBJ1-5, with TRBD1 matching 9 bases. CDR1 and CDR2 (germline): SGHRS, YFSETQ. V dropped 4 bases and J dropped 3; count of bases not matched to a gene: 5. This CDR3 contains 15 residues. CDR3 sequence reads: CASSQTGGPNQPQHF. The CDR3 region has the DNA TGCGCCAGCAGCCAAACAGGGGGCCCCAATCAGCCCCAGCATTTT.

The chain carries TRBV7-2 and TRBJ2-5; D is possibly TRBD1 (5 bases). Germline values: CDR1 SGHTA, CDR2 FQGNSA. This CDR3 spans 15 amino acids. The V gene lost 2 bases and the J gene lost 4 bases, with 14 bases spanning the gap. The CDR3 bases are TGTGCCAGCAGCTTACAGGGTGGGGTGGCAGAGACCCAGTACTTC. Protein product: CASSLQGGVAETQYF.

The J gene is TRBJ2-7, the V gene TRBV18, with D maybe TRBD1 (6 bases). The CDR3 contains 15 residues. The germline gives CDR1 KGHSH, CDR2 LQKENI. Trimming pared 1 base from V and 6 bases from J, leaving 16 bases between. The CDR3 sequence: CASSPLQGRSSEQYF. CDR3 in DNA: TGTGCCAGCTCACCACTCCAGGGGCGATCGTCCGAGCAGTACTTC. The entire variable domain, with the rest obtained from reference TRBV18 and TRBJ2-7, is as follows: NAGVMQNPRHLVRRRGQEARLRCSPMKGHSHVYWYRQLPEEGLKFMVYLQKENIIDESGMPKERFSAEFPKEGPSILRIQQVVRGDSAAYFCASSPLQGRSSEQYFGPGTRLTVT.

This clone was detected only once. The chain uses TRBV11-3 and TRBJ2-5, with 8 bases lining up with TRBD2. V lost 5 bases to trimming and J lost 1 base; unmatched junction nucleotides: 9. CDR3 length: 16 residues. In germline, CDR1 is SGHNT, CDR2 YENEEA. The DNA for the CDR3 is TGTGCCAGCAGCCCTGGCGGTAGCGGGATCCAAGAGACCCAGTACTTC. Protein product: CASSPGGSGIQETQYF.